This T cell receptor beta chain stems from a study of blood T cell repertoires in COVID-19. For the study at large: Samples of COVID-19 (acute and convalescent) were obtained from the United States, Italy and Spain. PBMCs, B-cell-depleted T cells, or T cells provided the cDNA or gDNA that made up the material.

In the study's own analysis: Amplification with reference gene primers provided the estimates of nucleated cell counts. Method: immunoSEQ multiplex PCR; TCRdb's copy keeps in-frame clones and lacks some. V, J and clone size derive from that table, while D and trimming were established from the DNA sequence. The top ten clones hold about 10% of a sample with about 81,000 clones, about four fifths of them seen once. J gave up 3 bases and V 7 bases, and 14 bases lay outside the gene matches. Germline V gene lookup returns CDR1 WNHNN and CDR2 SYGVQD (reference sequence). CDR3 length: 18 amino acids. The rearrangement joins TRBV10-1 to TRBJ2-2; 10 bases map to TRBD2. The sequencing input was peripheral blood. The receptor comes from a man in his 60s with acute or convalescent COVID-19. The CDR3 sequence: CASIPTKRGGSDTGELFF. CDR3 nucleotides: TGCGCCAGCATACCTACTAAGCGGGGGGGCTCCGACACCGGGGAGCTGTTTTTT.